This T cell receptor (beta chain) came from a study of T cells of healthy individuals. TCRdb passed the 5' RACE reads through MiXCR, listing each CDR3 protein once. The profile shows 65,000 to 90,000 distinct CDR3 sequences, 5% of them singletons. This clonotype was seen ten or more times. CDR3 length: 15 residues. Trimming left V 1 base short and J 4 bases short, with 11 bases between. Looked up from germline, CDR1 is SGHRS and CDR2 is YFSETQ. This rearrangement joins TRBV5-1 to TRBJ2-2; D uncertain. This sequence originates from a female donor in good health. DNA of the CDR3: TGCGCCAGCAGCTTGCCGATCGGACCCACCGGGGAGCTGTTTTTT. Amino acids: CASSLPIGPTGELFF.